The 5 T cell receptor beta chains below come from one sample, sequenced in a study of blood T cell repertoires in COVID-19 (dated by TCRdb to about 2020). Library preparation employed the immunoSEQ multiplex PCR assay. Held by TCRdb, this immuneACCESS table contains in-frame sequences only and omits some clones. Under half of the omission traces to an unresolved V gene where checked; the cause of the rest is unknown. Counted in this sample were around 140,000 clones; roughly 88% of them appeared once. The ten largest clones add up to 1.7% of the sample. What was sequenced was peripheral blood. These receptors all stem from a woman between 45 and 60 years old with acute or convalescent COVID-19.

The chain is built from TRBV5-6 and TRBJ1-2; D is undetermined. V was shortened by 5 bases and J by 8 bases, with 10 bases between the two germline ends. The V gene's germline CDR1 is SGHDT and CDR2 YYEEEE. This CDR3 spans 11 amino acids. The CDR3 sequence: CASSLGYGYTF. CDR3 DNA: TGTGCCAGCAGTCTCGGTTACGGCTACACCTTC.

The CDR3 loop reads CASSFSQGATEAFF. CDR3 bases: TGTGCCAGCAGCTTTTCCCAGGGGGCCACTGAAGCTTTCTTT. V gene TRBV11-2 combines with J gene TRBJ1-1; 8 positions agree with TRBD1. V lost 3 bases to trimming and J lost 4 bases; unmatched junction nucleotides: 4. The CDR3 is 14 residues long. CDR1 and CDR2 (germline): SGHAT, FQNNGV.

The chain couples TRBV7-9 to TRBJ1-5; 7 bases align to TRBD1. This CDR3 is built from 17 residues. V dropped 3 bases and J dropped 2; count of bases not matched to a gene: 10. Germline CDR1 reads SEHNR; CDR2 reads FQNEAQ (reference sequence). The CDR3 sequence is CASSFTGVLRGNQPQHF. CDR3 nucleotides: TGTGCCAGCAGCTTTACAGGGGTTTTAAGGGGCAATCAGCCCCAGCATTTT.

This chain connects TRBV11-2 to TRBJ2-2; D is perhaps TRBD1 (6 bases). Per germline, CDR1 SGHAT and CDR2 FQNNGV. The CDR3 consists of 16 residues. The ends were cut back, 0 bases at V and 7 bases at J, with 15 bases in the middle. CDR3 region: CASSLEGGTMIGELFF. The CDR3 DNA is TGTGCCAGCAGCTTAGAAGGGGGTACAATGATCGGGGAGCTGTTTTTT. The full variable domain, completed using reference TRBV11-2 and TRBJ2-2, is EAGVAQSPRYKIIEKRQSVAFWCNPISGHATLYWYQQILGQGPKLLIQFQNNGVVDDSQLPKDRFSAERLKGVDSTLKIQPAKLEDSAVYLCASSLEGGTMIGELFFGEGSRLTVL.

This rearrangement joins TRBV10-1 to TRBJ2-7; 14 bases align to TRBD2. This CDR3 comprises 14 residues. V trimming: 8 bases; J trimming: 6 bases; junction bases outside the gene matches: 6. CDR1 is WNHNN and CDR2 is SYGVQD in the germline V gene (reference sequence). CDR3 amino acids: CASSGLAGEGEQYF. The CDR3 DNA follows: TGCGCCAGCTCGGGACTAGCGGGAGAGGGCGAGCAGTACTTC.